This T cell receptor (beta chain) was documented in a study of lymphopenia after photon versus proton radiotherapy. A remark on this clone: The antigen is not known.

Study conclusions and caveats: After lymphocyte nadir, photon-treated repertoires showed oligoclonal expansion, especially CD8+ Temra.

The method was immunoSEQ multiplex PCR; TCRdb's version includes in-frame clones alone and lacks a portion of them. The profile shows 83,000 or so clones, around four fifths of them singletons. V gave up 4 bases and J gave up 9 bases, with 6 bases separating them. Germline V CDR1 and CDR2: SEHNR, FQNEAQ (reference sequence). The CDR3 totals 11 residues. The receptor was isolated from a man aged 60 to 69 with pancreatic cancer. The sample was peripheral blood, taken from a patient treated with proton-based radiotherapy. V is TRBV7-9 and J is TRBJ2-2; no clear D gene. CDR3 DNA: TGTGCCAGCAGCTCCCCCCGGGAGCTGTTTTTT. Protein sequence: CASSSPRELFF.